This TCR beta chain comes out of a study of T cell clonotyping in hematopoietic cell transplantation. Recipient blood drawn about 28 days pretransplant and days 30, 100, 180 after. Libraries were prepared by immunoSEQ multiplex PCR; TCRdb keeps only in-frame clonotypes and omits some of them. The sample carries about 11,000 clones, approximately 49% recorded once. Study-wide results and caveats: After transplant, recipient diversity fell while pathologically expanded clonotypes grew through day 180.

Between the trimmed V and J ends, which lost 2 bases and 2 bases, there was a span of 13 bases. This CDR3 is 15 amino acids long. Germline V gene lookup returns CDR1 MGHRA and CDR2 YSYEKL. This clone was seen a single time. Its antigen is still unknown. This clonotype was sampled from a male patient between 45 and 60 years old who had an allogeneic stem cell transplant from an unrelated donor, so the T cells may come from the graft donor. Some clones in this sample may be carry-over from other donors' samples. The material sequenced was PBMCs, taken 30 days after allogeneic stem cell transplant. This chain joins TRBV4-1 and TRBJ2-7, with D maybe TRBD2 (5 bases). The CDR3 region is CASSQTDFSTYEQYF. DNA for the CDR3: TGCGCCAGCAGCCAAACGGACTTTTCTACCTACGAGCAGTACTTC.